A selection of T cell receptor beta chains follows, all from one sample in a study of human T cells and chemical hapten exposure. Via MiXCR, TCRdb re-called the RACE reads, giving one row per CDR3 protein. This sample carries 85,000 to 95,000 distinct CDR3 sequences, approximately 11% of them seen once, and the ten largest clones take under 2.5%. Sequencing used whole blood, obtained in connection with sensitization to the hapten diphenylcyclopropenone (DPC). All receptors derive from a man aged 40-49 years with alopecia areata. Some clones in this sample may be carry-over from other donors' samples. The CDR3 runs from the conserved cysteine through the conserved F or W. A D gene is named only where the DNA matches it firmly. Clone sizes are given selectively: once, few, many, or a class where the clone is expanded.

v_call: TRBV29-1
d_call: NA
j_call: TRBJ2-3
clone_size: NA
cdr3_aa: CSVEQWTVGLRKDTQYF
cdr3_nt: TGCAGCGTTGAGCAATGGACGGTCGGACTTCGGAAAGATACGCAGTATTTT

v_call: TRBV4-2
d_call: NA
j_call: TRBJ2-6
clone_size: NA
cdr3_aa: CASSQEGWGVSGANVLTF
cdr3_nt: TGTGCCAGCAGCCAAGAGGGGTGGGGTGTCTCTGGGGCCAACGTCCTGACTTTC

v_call: TRBV19
d_call: NA
j_call: TRBJ1-5
clone_size: few
cdr3_aa: CASSTGLNQPQHF
cdr3_nt: TGTGCCAGTAGTACAGGGCTCAATCAGCCCCAGCATTTT

v_call: TRBV11-1
d_call: NA
j_call: TRBJ2-3
clone_size: many
cdr3_aa: CASSSHPTGPDTQYF
cdr3_nt: TGTGCCAGCAGCTCCCATCCGACGGGCCCGGATACGCAGTATTTT

v_call: TRBV6-2/TRBV6-3
d_call: NA
j_call: TRBJ1-1
clone_size: NA
cdr3_aa: CASKITGSAEAFF
cdr3_nt: TGTGCCAGCAAGATAACAGGGTCCGCTGAAGCTTTCTTT

v_call: TRBV10-3
d_call: TRBD2
j_call: TRBJ2-3
clone_size: NA
cdr3_aa: CAISIAGQSSTDTQYF
cdr3_nt: TGTGCCATCAGTATAGCGGGGCAGTCTAGCACAGATACGCAGTATTTT

v_call: TRBV5-5
d_call: NA
j_call: TRBJ2-1
clone_size: few
cdr3_aa: CASSLGISSDEQFF
cdr3_nt: TGTGCCAGCAGCTTGGGGATCTCTTCGGATGAGCAGTTCTTC

v_call: TRBV3-1
d_call: TRBD1
j_call: TRBJ2-5
clone_size: many
cdr3_aa: CASSQATGRETQYF
cdr3_nt: TGTGCCAGCAGCCAAGCGACAGGGAGAGAGACCCAGTACTTC

v_call: TRBV28
d_call: NA
j_call: TRBJ2-7
clone_size: NA
cdr3_aa: CASIGPPLTLQYF
cdr3_nt: TGTGCCAGCATCGGCCCCCCGCTGACCCTCCAGTACTTC

v_call: TRBV6-2/TRBV6-3
d_call: TRBD2
j_call: TRBJ2-1
clone_size: few
cdr3_aa: CASFALAGSNEQFF
cdr3_nt: TGTGCCAGCTTCGCATTAGCGGGTTCCAATGAGCAGTTCTTC

v_call: TRBV29-1
d_call: NA
j_call: TRBJ1-2
clone_size: NA
cdr3_aa: CSVVRGDYGYTF
cdr3_nt: TGCAGCGTTGTTAGGGGTGACTATGGCTACACCTTC

v_call: TRBV28
d_call: TRBD1
j_call: TRBJ1-5
clone_size: many
cdr3_aa: CASRPGQGARQPQHF
cdr3_nt: TGTGCCAGCAGACCGGGACAGGGGGCTCGTCAGCCCCAGCATTTT

v_call: TRBV4-3
d_call: NA
j_call: TRBJ2-1
clone_size: few
cdr3_aa: CASSTELAPNEQFF
cdr3_nt: TGCGCCAGCAGCACCGAACTAGCCCCCAATGAGCAGTTCTTC

v_call: TRBV4-2
d_call: TRBD2
j_call: TRBJ2-1
clone_size: NA
cdr3_aa: CASSQEPGTSGSEQFF
cdr3_nt: TGTGCCAGCAGCCAAGAACCCGGGACTAGCGGGAGTGAGCAGTTCTTC

v_call: TRBV4-1
d_call: TRBD1
j_call: TRBJ1-2
clone_size: NA
cdr3_aa: CASSQTDRGNYGYTF
cdr3_nt: TGCGCCAGCAGCCAAACGGACAGGGGCAACTATGGCTACACCTTC

v_call: TRBV11-2
d_call: NA
j_call: TRBJ2-3
clone_size: NA
cdr3_aa: CASSLGIVRGPVGTYTQYF
cdr3_nt: TGTGCCAGCAGCTTAGGTATTGTTCGGGGGCCGGTCGGCACATATACGCAGTATTTT

v_call: TRBV12-3/TRBV12-4
d_call: NA
j_call: TRBJ2-7
clone_size: few
cdr3_aa: CASSLADNYEQYF
cdr3_nt: TGTGCCAGCAGTTTAGCGGACAACTACGAGCAGTACTTC

v_call: TRBV7-3
d_call: TRBD2
j_call: TRBJ2-1
clone_size: few
cdr3_aa: CASSLLAPILAGPSNRRGEQFF
cdr3_nt: TGTGCCAGCAGCTTATTAGCCCCGATACTAGCGGGACCGTCAAACCGAAGGGGTGAGCAGTTCTTC

v_call: TRBV12-3/TRBV12-4
d_call: TRBD2
j_call: TRBJ2-7
clone_size: few
cdr3_aa: CASSLHGRALGEQYF
cdr3_nt: TGTGCCAGCAGCCTTCACGGGAGGGCCTTAGGCGAGCAGTACTTC

v_call: TRBV12-3/TRBV12-4
d_call: NA
j_call: TRBJ2-3
clone_size: few
cdr3_aa: CASSLNEGVPTDTQYF
cdr3_nt: TGTGCCAGCAGCCTTAATGAGGGGGTCCCCACAGATACGCAGTATTTT

v_call: TRBV24-1
d_call: NA
j_call: TRBJ2-3
clone_size: NA
cdr3_aa: CATSDLRTTDTQYF
cdr3_nt: TGTGCCACCAGTGATTTGCGGACCACAGATACGCAGTATTTT

v_call: TRBV4-3
d_call: NA
j_call: TRBJ2-3
clone_size: few
cdr3_aa: CAGSRGISSTDTQYF
cdr3_nt: TGCGCCGGAAGTAGGGGGATTTCTAGCACAGATACGCAGTATTTT

v_call: TRBV9
d_call: TRBD1
j_call: TRBJ2-3
clone_size: NA
cdr3_aa: CASRSGGQFPDTQYF
cdr3_nt: TGTGCCAGCAGATCAGGGGGCCAGTTTCCTGATACGCAGTATTTT

v_call: TRBV20-1
d_call: TRBD1
j_call: TRBJ2-5
clone_size: NA
cdr3_aa: CSARSDRGRETQYF
cdr3_nt: TGCAGTGCTAGATCGGACAGGGGGAGGGAGACCCAGTACTTC

v_call: TRBV27
d_call: NA
j_call: TRBJ2-6
clone_size: NA
cdr3_aa: CASSTPMAGGANVLTF
cdr3_nt: TGTGCCAGCAGCACCCCGATGGCGGGAGGGGCCAACGTCCTGACTTTC

v_call: TRBV4-1
d_call: NA
j_call: TRBJ2-2
clone_size: NA
cdr3_aa: CASSRTLLANTGELFF
cdr3_nt: TGCGCCAGCAGCCGAACGTTACTCGCGAACACCGGGGAGCTGTTTTTT

v_call: TRBV7-2
d_call: NA
j_call: TRBJ1-5
clone_size: few
cdr3_aa: CASSQDPDQPQHF
cdr3_nt: TGTGCCAGCAGCCAAGATCCAGATCAGCCCCAGCATTTT

v_call: TRBV12-3/TRBV12-4
d_call: NA
j_call: TRBJ2-1
clone_size: few
cdr3_aa: CASSLTESHNEQFF
cdr3_nt: TGTGCCAGCAGTTTAACGGAAAGTCACAATGAGCAGTTCTTC

v_call: TRBV4-2
d_call: NA
j_call: TRBJ1-2
clone_size: many
cdr3_aa: CASSQAPDSVDNYGYTF
cdr3_nt: TGTGCCAGCAGCCAAGCCCCCGACAGTGTCGATAACTATGGCTACACCTTC

v_call: TRBV18
d_call: NA
j_call: TRBJ2-6
clone_size: few
cdr3_aa: CASSPSTANSGANVLTF
cdr3_nt: TGTGCCAGCTCACCCTCGACAGCAAACTCTGGGGCCAACGTCCTGACTTTC

v_call: TRBV12-3/TRBV12-4
d_call: NA
j_call: TRBJ1-5
clone_size: NA
cdr3_aa: CASSLNQPQHF
cdr3_nt: TGTGCCAGCAGTTTAAATCAGCCCCAGCATTTT

v_call: TRBV12-3/TRBV12-4
d_call: NA
j_call: TRBJ1-1
clone_size: many
cdr3_aa: CASSFSMDTEAFF
cdr3_nt: TGTGCCAGCAGTTTTTCCATGGACACTGAAGCTTTCTTT

v_call: TRBV6-4
d_call: TRBD2
j_call: TRBJ2-4
clone_size: few
cdr3_aa: CASTSYGSGGQYF
cdr3_nt: TGTGCCAGCACCTCTTACGGTAGCGGGGGGCAGTACTTC

v_call: TRBV2
d_call: TRBD2
j_call: TRBJ2-1
clone_size: NA
cdr3_aa: CASSEYLTSGPWSSYNEQFF
cdr3_nt: TGTGCCAGCAGTGAATATTTGACTAGCGGCCCCTGGAGCTCCTACAATGAGCAGTTCTTC

v_call: TRBV25-1
d_call: NA
j_call: TRBJ1-2
clone_size: many
cdr3_aa: CASSETRIPNYGYTF
cdr3_nt: TGTGCCAGCAGTGAAACCAGGATACCTAACTATGGCTACACCTTC

v_call: TRBV12-3/TRBV12-4
d_call: NA
j_call: TRBJ2-3
clone_size: many
cdr3_aa: CASSFSPFGTSTDTQYF
cdr3_nt: TGTGCCAGCAGTTTCAGTCCCTTTGGAACCAGCACAGATACGCAGTATTTT

v_call: TRBV19
d_call: NA
j_call: TRBJ2-3
clone_size: few
cdr3_aa: CASSIKARSTDTQYF
cdr3_nt: TGTGCCAGTAGTATCAAGGCAAGGAGCACAGATACGCAGTATTTT

v_call: TRBV5-1
d_call: NA
j_call: TRBJ1-1
clone_size: few
cdr3_aa: CASSRYRESFPEAFF
cdr3_nt: TGCGCCAGCAGCAGATACAGGGAATCGTTCCCTGAAGCTTTCTTT

v_call: TRBV28
d_call: NA
j_call: TRBJ2-6
clone_size: NA
cdr3_aa: CASSFGSLGANVLTF
cdr3_nt: TGTGCCAGCAGTTTCGGATCCCTTGGGGCCAACGTCCTGACTTTC

v_call: TRBV5-1
d_call: NA
j_call: TRBJ1-4
clone_size: many
cdr3_aa: CASSSVSNEKLFF
cdr3_nt: TGCGCCAGCAGCTCAGTCAGCAATGAAAAACTGTTTTTT

v_call: TRBV6-8
d_call: NA
j_call: TRBJ2-7
clone_size: NA
cdr3_aa: CATLYEQYF
cdr3_nt: TGTGCCACCCTCTACGAGCAGTACTTC

v_call: TRBV7-3
d_call: TRBD2
j_call: TRBJ2-2
clone_size: NA
cdr3_aa: CASSQTSGHTGELFF
cdr3_nt: TGTGCCAGCAGCCAGACTAGCGGGCACACCGGGGAGCTGTTTTTT

v_call: TRBV19
d_call: NA
j_call: TRBJ2-2
clone_size: many
cdr3_aa: CDARGLRTGELFF
cdr3_nt: TGTGACGCCCGGGGGCTCCGTACCGGGGAGCTGTTTTTT